This T cell receptor beta chain was identified during a study of cytomegalovirus exposure and HLA in healthy donors. Germline V gene sequence: CDR1 SEHNR, CDR2 FQNEAQ (reference sequence). This CDR3 region has 15 residues. The junction had 10 bases not matched to a gene; V was cut back by 7 bases and J by 4 bases. Points from the study as a whole: More than 150 TCR beta chains were listed as cytomegalovirus-associated.

The primer mix had 60 Vbeta and 13 Jbeta primers. Produced via immunoSEQ multiplex PCR; TCRdb's table is partial and in-frame only. The sample lists hundreds of thousands of clones, around 83% occurring once. Points on this clone: Its antigen remains unknown.

Sequencing was carried out using PBMCs. The chain employs TRBV7-9 and TRBJ1-1; the match to TRBD1 covers 9 bases. The sequence came from a girl aged 2 to 9 in good health and CMV-seronegative. The CDR3 here is CASTRGGTGFTEAFF. CDR3 coding DNA: TGTGCCAGCACACGAGGGGGGACAGGGTTCACTGAAGCTTTCTTT.